This note documents a single T cell receptor beta chain sequence. Its target is not known. This entry comes from a study of T cell responses to AZD1222 COVID-19 vaccine. Trimming removed 4 bases at V and 1 base at J, with 18 bases between. The CDR3 is 18 amino acids. Germline assignment: CDR1 SGHRS and CDR2 YFSETQ. Sequenced by immunoSEQ multiplex PCR; TCRdb stores in-frame clones only, minus some. The sample yields more than 150,000 clones, 85% to 90% seen once. Regarding the study as a whole: Females made up more of the donors, who were largely white British, and clonal diversity may have come out too low. Repertoire sampling was restricted to post-peak T cell response timepoints. Spike was spanned by vaccine-associated CD4 TCRs, with dominance at 160-218 and 743-854.

The sequence was obtained from an adult in good health. This material consisted of peripheral blood, taken on day 0 of MenACWY control vaccination. The genes are TRBV5-1 and TRBJ2-6; no definite D call. CDR3 region: CASSIDGFDGSGANVLTF. Written as DNA, the CDR3 is TGCGCCAGCAGCATCGACGGTTTCGACGGGTCTGGGGCCAACGTCCTGACTTTC.